These 15 T cell receptor beta chains were sequenced from one sample in a study of metastatic and nonmetastatic thyroid tumors. Not a single patient had been given any form of treatment at any point before undergoing thyroid surgery. Via MiXCR, TCRdb re-called the PCR reads. The table records about 15,000 clones, approximately 32% of them present only once. The sequenced sample was tumor tissue. These receptors all come from a male donor with papillary thyroid cancer or a benign thyroid nodule (not recorded which). Some clones in this sample may be carry-over from other donors' samples.

The V gene is TRBV28, the J gene TRBJ1-5; possibly TRBD1 for D (5 bases). There are 16 residues in the CDR3. V shed 5 bases and J shed 3 bases, with 17 bases lying between them. The germline CDR1 and CDR2 sequences are MDHEN and SYDVKM. CDR3 residues: CASSLGGIWPNQPQHF. DNA for the CDR3: TGTGCCAGCAGTCTCGGGGGAATATGGCCCAATCAGCCCCAGCATTTT.

In this sample, this clone turned up a few times. The junction departs from germline at one end; a sequencing error may be responsible. The chain recombines TRBV18 with TRBJ2-7; 13 nucleotides match TRBD2. Germline-derived CDR1 and CDR2 are KGHSH and LQKENI. CDR3 length: 20 residues. CDR3 in DNA: TGTGCCAGCTCACTAAAAGGGGGGTCGGGACTAGCGGGACTTACCTACGAGCAGGACTTC. It translates to CASSLKGGSGLAGLTYEQDF.

This clone was recorded at least ten times. Additional DNA sequences in this sample encode the identical CDR3. This chain links TRBV12-3 or TRBV12-4 with TRBJ1-2; the match to TRBD1 covers 8 bases. V shed 6 bases, J shed 3 bases, and the junction held 9 bases outside the gene matches. The CDR3 loop spans 15 amino acids. CDR3 DNA: TGTGCCAGCAGCTCCGGGACAGGAGACTACTATGGCTACACCTTC. Translation gives CASSSGTGDYYGYTF.

Within the sample, this clone is medium-sized. The J gene is TRBJ2-7, the V gene TRBV20-1; D might be TRBD1 (6 bases). The CDR3 is made up of 14 amino acids. The germline gives CDR1 DFQATT, CDR2 SNEGSKA (reference sequence). Trimming removed 6 bases from V and 3 bases from J, with 18 bases in between. This CDR3 reads CSAPPRDTYYEQYF. The CDR3, as DNA: TGCAGTGCCCCCCCCCGGGACACCTACTACGAGCAGTACTTC.

This clone has more than one count but fewer than ten. This CDR3 reads CASSRAGSGADTQYF. CDR3 nucleotides: TGTGCCAGCAGCAGAGCGGGAAGTGGAGCTGATACGCAGTATTTT. The rearrangement uses TRBV6-4 and TRBJ2-3; 7 positions agree with TRBD2. Per germline, CDR1 MRHNA and CDR2 SNTAGT. The trim removed 6 bases at V and 6 bases at J, leaving 12 bases unmatched. The CDR3 length is 15 residues.

This clone is labeled as medium-sized. The V gene is TRBV5-4, the J gene TRBJ1-2, with TRBD1 identical over 8 bases. The germline CDR1 and CDR2 sequences are SGHNT and YYREEE (reference sequence). This CDR3 contains 15 residues. V lost 4 bases to trimming and J lost 0 bases; unmatched junction nucleotides: 5. The CDR3 bases are TGTGCCAGCAGCGGGTACAGGGGGGCTAACTATGGCTACACCTTC. It is translated as CASSGYRGANYGYTF.

This clone was seen only a few times. The chain combines TRBV12-3 or TRBV12-4 with TRBJ1-6; 7 positions match TRBD1. V shed 0 bases, J shed 8 bases, and the junction held 1 base outside the gene matches. This CDR3 comprises 14 residues. CDR3 coding DNA: TGTGCCAGCAGTTTAGCGCAGGGGGATTCACCCCTCCACTTT. As protein: CASSLAQGDSPLHF.

Concerning this clone: The CDR3 does not close with the conserved phenylalanine or tryptophan, likely indicating a read error. V is TRBV6-1 and J is TRBJ2-2; D could derive from TRBD1 or TRBD2 (6 bases each). Between the trimmed V and J ends, which lost 0 bases and 14 bases, there was a span of 13 bases. CDR1 is MNHNS, CDR2 SASEGT, per germline. The CDR3 is made up of 13 amino acids. The CDR3 region has the DNA TGTGCCAGCAGTGAAGCGCTAGGGGGGAGTCTGTTTTCT. It encodes CASSEALGGSLFS.

The genes are TRBV20-1 and TRBJ2-1; D is uncertain. Germline CDR1 DFQATT, CDR2 SNEGSKA (reference sequence). CDR3 length: 14 residues. V was trimmed by 3 bases and J by 0 bases, leaving 9 bases between them. The CDR3, as DNA: TGCAGTGCTAGTGCTCGGGTCTCCTACAATGAGCAGTTCTTC. This translates into CSASARVSYNEQFF.

By share, this clone counts as medium-sized. The J gene is TRBJ1-1, the V gene TRBV30; the D is unclear. CDR1 and CDR2 from the germline V gene are GTSNPN and SVGIG (reference sequence). The V end lost 1 base, the J end lost 0 bases, and 3 bases lay between the germline ends. The CDR3 covers 12 residues. The CDR3 protein is CAWSEVNTEAFF. CDR3 bases: TGTGCCTGGAGTGAAGTGAACACTGAAGCTTTCTTT.

The chain joins TRBV6-1 to TRBJ1-6, with D perhaps TRBD1 (6 bases). The CDR3 is made up of 15 amino acids. The germline V and J ends were trimmed by 6 bases and 7 bases, with 16 bases remaining between them. Germline assignment: CDR1 MNHNS and CDR2 SASEGT. The CDR3: CASSDIRGGNSPLHF. In nucleotides, the CDR3 is TGTGCCAGCAGCGATATTAGGGGGGGCAATTCACCCCTCCACTTT.

This clone was detected ten times or more. The rearrangement joins TRBV7-3 to TRBJ2-7; perhaps TRBD1 as D (7 bases). The germline CDR1 and CDR2 sequences are SGHTA and FQGTGA. Trimming shortened V by 5 bases and J by 2 bases, and 13 bases separated the two germline ends. CDR3 length equals 14 residues. The CDR3, as DNA: TGTGCCAGCAGCCCAGGGGGGAGCCCCTACGAGCAGTACTTC. Amino acid sequence: CASSPGGSPYEQYF.

The CDR3 protein is CASRLAEITGELFF. The CDR3 DNA reads TGTGCCAGCAGACTAGCGGAGATCACCGGGGAGCTGTTTTTT. The rearrangement joins TRBV6-1 to TRBJ2-2; TRBD2 matches at 8 bases. The V segment lost 6 bases and the J segment 4 bases; nucleotides outside the gene matches: 4. Germline V gene data show CDR1 as MNHNS and CDR2 as SASEGT. The CDR3 extends over 14 amino acids.

This clone was seen just once. V is TRBV9 and J is TRBJ1-6; 7 bases match TRBD1. This CDR3 has 15 residues. Germline V gene data show CDR1 as SGDLS and CDR2 as YYNGEE. Trimming at V came to 4 bases and at J to 5 bases, leaving 6 bases not matched to a gene. The CDR3 nucleotides are TGTGCCAGCAGCAAGACGACAGGGAATAATTCACCCCTCCACTTT. It yields the protein CASSKTTGNNSPLHF.

This clone appeared a few times. The V gene is TRBV28, the J gene TRBJ2-5, with 7 nucleotides matching TRBD1. V shed 8 bases, J shed 2 bases, and the junction held 5 bases outside the gene matches. The CDR3 spans 13 residues. Germline CDR1 MDHEN, CDR2 SYDVKM. Written as DNA, the CDR3 is TGTGCCAGCGAGGGGGCTATACAAGAGACCCAGTACTTC. Encoded protein: CASEGAIQETQYF.